Sequencing of this TCR beta chain was carried out in a study of T cells in Graves' hyperthyroidism and ophthalmopathy. The investigators amplified TCR beta CDR3 regions from RNA transcripts. TCR CDR3 regions were first amplified by RT-PCR with HTBI primers. TCRdb processed the multiplex PCR reads anew with MiXCR; each CDR3 protein has one entry. Of fewer than 550,000 distinct CDR3 sequences in the sample, around 16% were seen once. Deletions cut 7 bases from V and 7 bases from J, with 17 bases between. This CDR3 has 13 amino acids. The germline V gene has CDR1 SEHNR and CDR2 FQNEAQ (reference sequence).

Sequencing used blood. The receptor comes from a woman between 18 and 29 years old with Graves' hyperthyroidism. The chain carries TRBV7-9 and TRBJ2-7, with D uncertain. For the CDR3, the DNA is TGTGCCAGCACATCCCAGTGGGTGAGGGAGCAGTACTTC. It codes for CASTSQWVREQYF.